These 9 T cell receptor beta chains originate from one sample sequenced in a study of CD4+ T cells in melanoma (dated by TCRdb to the early 2020s). Receptor libraries were prepared by the immunoSEQ multiplex PCR assay. TCRdb stores this immuneACCESS table with in-frame sequences only. Part of the clones is absent; in the studies checked, under half of the shortfall reflects unresolved V genes, and no reason is known for the rest. In all, the sample holds about 10,000 clones, and less than 70% of those were seen once. The ten largest clonotypes hold 7% to 9.5% of the sample. The sample was cells from a culture (not recorded whether cultured in vitro). Receptor source: a human donor with melanoma.

The chain's CDR3 is CASSRDRSYGYTF. The CDR3, as DNA: TGTGCCAGCAGTCGGGACAGGTCATATGGCTACACCTTC. This chain uses TRBV7-8 with TRBJ1-2, with 8 nucleotides matching TRBD1. After removal of 6 bases from V and 5 bases from J, the junction contained 5 bases not matched to a gene. The germline V gene encodes CDR1 SGHVS and CDR2 FQNEAQ. The CDR3 is 13 amino acids.

The CDR3 protein is CASSLRDSGRELFF. The DNA for the CDR3 is TGTGCCAGCAGCTTAAGGGACAGTGGAAGGGAGCTGTTTTTT. The chain uses TRBV7-3 and TRBJ2-2, with 7 bases aligning to TRBD1. Germline values: CDR1 SGHTA, CDR2 FQGTGA. J lost 9 bases, V lost 1 base, and 5 bases had no gene match. The CDR3 is 14 amino acids.

This rearrangement joins TRBV12-5 to TRBJ1-4; no clear D. The V and J ends lost 6 bases and 3 bases respectively, with 14 bases between them. CDR1 and CDR2 (germline): LGHNT, FRNRAP. The CDR3 contains 15 residues. The CDR3 region is CASGPGFGPNEKLFF. CDR3 in DNA: TGTGCTAGTGGCCCTGGCTTTGGACCTAATGAAAAACTGTTTTTT.

This sequence joins TRBV6-5 and TRBJ1-4; possible D gene TRBD1, 5 bases. The germline V gene has CDR1 MNHEY and CDR2 SVGAGI. V lost 5 bases to trimming and J lost 7 bases, with 14 bases between them. The length of the CDR3 is 14 residues. The CDR3 protein is CASSQRGFGEKLFF. The CDR3 nucleotides read TGTGCCAGCAGTCAGAGGGGATTCGGTGAAAAACTGTTTTTT.

The V call is TRBV12-5, the J call TRBJ1-2; perhaps TRBD1 as D (6 bases). Germline V lookup: CDR1 LGHNT, CDR2 FRNRAP. The CDR3 length is 12 residues. Deletions cut 3 bases from V and 9 bases from J, with 11 bases between. This CDR3 is CASGFGQTSYTF. CDR3 sequence (DNA): TGTGCTAGTGGTTTTGGACAGACCAGCTACACCTTC. The complete variable domain, with remaining parts taken from reference TRBV12-5 and TRBJ1-2, reads DARVTQTPRHKVTEMGQEVTMRCQPILGHNTVFWYRQTMMQGLELLAYFRNRAPLDDSGMPKDRFSAEMPDATLATLKIQPSEPRDSAVYFCASGFGQTSYTFGSGTRLTVV.

The chain has TRBV11-3 and TRBJ2-3; D ambiguous. CDR3 length: 12 residues. Germline CDR1 reads SGHNT; CDR2 reads YENEEA. V lost 4 bases, J lost 9 bases, and 11 bases lay in between. This CDR3 is CASSSTQTTQYF. The CDR3 region has the DNA TGTGCCAGCAGCTCTACACAGACGACGCAGTATTTT.

The table lists this clone with a few counts. The CDR3 protein is CASSVGGRSEQYF. In DNA form, the CDR3 reads TGTGCCAGCAGCGTGGGGGGCAGATCGGAGCAGTACTTC. The rearrangement links TRBV5-4 to TRBJ2-7; D might be TRBD1 or TRBD2, each matching 6 bases. With 4 bases removed from V and 7 bases from J, the gap between germline ends came to 15 bases. The CDR3 length is 13 residues. In germline, CDR1 is SGHNT, CDR2 YYREEE (reference sequence). The full variable domain, with the rest looked up from reference TRBV5-4 and TRBJ2-7, is ETGVTQSPTHLIKTRGQQVTLRCSSQSGHNTVSWYQQALGQGPQFIFQYYREEENGRGNFPPRFSGLQFPNYSSELNVNALELDDSALYLCASSVGGRSEQYFGPGTRLTVT.

The chain links TRBV19 to TRBJ2-2; D call uncertain. The CDR3 spans 14 residues. Germline V CDR1 and CDR2: LNHDA, SQIVND (reference sequence). Trimming pared 9 bases from V and 2 bases from J, leaving 13 bases between. CDR3: CASKRTENTGELFF. DNA for the CDR3: TGTGCCAGCAAAAGGACGGAAAACACCGGGGAGCTGTTTTTT.

This clone came up once. V is TRBV30 and J is TRBJ2-6; D possibly matches TRBD1 or TRBD2 (6 bases each). The CDR3 covers 14 residues. Trimming stripped 4 bases from V and 2 bases from J, with 9 bases between. Germline CDR1 GTSNPN, CDR2 SVGIG (reference sequence). The DNA of the CDR3 is TGTGCCTGGAAGGGGGGACCTGGGGCCAACGTCCTGACTTTC. Its translation is CAWKGGPGANVLTF.